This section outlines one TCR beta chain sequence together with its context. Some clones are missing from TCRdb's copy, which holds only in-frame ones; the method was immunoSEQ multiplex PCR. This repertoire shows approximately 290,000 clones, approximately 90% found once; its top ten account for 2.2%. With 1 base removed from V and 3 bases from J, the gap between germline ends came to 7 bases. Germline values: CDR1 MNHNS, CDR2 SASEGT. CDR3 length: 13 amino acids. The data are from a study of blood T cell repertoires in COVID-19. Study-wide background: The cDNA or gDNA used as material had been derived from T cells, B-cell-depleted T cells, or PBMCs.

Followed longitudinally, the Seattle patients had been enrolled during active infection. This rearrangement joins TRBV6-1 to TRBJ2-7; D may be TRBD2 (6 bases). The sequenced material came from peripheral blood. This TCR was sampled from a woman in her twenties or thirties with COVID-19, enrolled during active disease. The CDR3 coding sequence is TGTGCCAGCAGTGAAGTGCGGGACTACGAGCAGTACTTC. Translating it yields CASSEVRDYEQYF.